Listed below are T cell receptor beta chains from one sample, sequenced in a study of cytomegalovirus exposure and HLA in healthy donors. Clones were read by immunoSEQ multiplex PCR, and TCRdb kept only the in-frame ones, dropping some. The sample holds 140,000 or so clones, over 60% seen once. The specimen was PBMCs. These receptors originate from a man aged 40-49 years in good health and CMV-seronegative. The CDR3 runs from the conserved cysteine through the conserved F or W. A D gene is named only where the DNA matches it firmly. Expanded clones are given a class, and other clones once, few, many or no size at all.

cdr3_length: 19
j_call: TRBJ2-7
v_call: TRBV15
clone_size: NA
d_call: NA
cdr3_aa: CATSRDARPGLRSSYEQYF
cdr3_nt: TGTGCCACCAGCAGAGACGCGCGACCGGGACTCAGGAGCTCCTACGAGCAGTACTTC

cdr3_length: 16
j_call: TRBJ1-2
v_call: TRBV9
clone_size: NA
d_call: NA
cdr3_aa: CASSVDSLPGTRGYTF
cdr3_nt: TGTGCCAGCAGCGTAGATTCCCTACCAGGGACAAGAGGCTACACCTTC

cdr3_length: 17
j_call: TRBJ2-5
v_call: TRBV7-3
clone_size: NA
d_call: TRBD2
cdr3_aa: CASSSGTSGGAGETQYF
cdr3_nt: TGTGCCAGCAGCTCAGGGACTAGCGGGGGGGCTGGGGAGACCCAGTACTTC

cdr3_length: 14
j_call: TRBJ2-5
v_call: TRBV28
clone_size: NA
d_call: NA
cdr3_aa: CASSLEGAYETQYF
cdr3_nt: TGTGCCAGCAGTTTGGAGGGGGCGTATGAGACCCAGTACTTC

cdr3_length: 17
j_call: TRBJ1-3
v_call: TRBV6-1
clone_size: NA
d_call: NA
cdr3_aa: CASSERGGLGSGNTIYF
cdr3_nt: TGTGCCAGCAGTGAAAGGGGGGGCCTCGGCTCTGGAAACACCATATATTTT

cdr3_length: 17
j_call: TRBJ1-4
v_call: TRBV4-3
clone_size: few
d_call: NA
cdr3_aa: CASSQRAGGLVDEKLFF
cdr3_nt: TGCGCCAGCAGCCAAAGGGCCGGAGGACTCGTGGATGAAAAACTGTTTTTT

cdr3_length: 14
j_call: TRBJ1-1
v_call: TRBV19
clone_size: once
d_call: NA
cdr3_aa: CASSQDWGSTEAFF
cdr3_nt: TGTGCCAGTAGTCAGGACTGGGGAAGCACTGAAGCTTTCTTT

cdr3_length: 15
j_call: TRBJ1-1
v_call: TRBV7-6
clone_size: NA
d_call: TRBD1
cdr3_aa: CASSFQGQGDTEAFF
cdr3_nt: TGTGCCAGCAGCTTCCAAGGACAGGGGGACACTGAAGCTTTCTTT

cdr3_length: 14
j_call: TRBJ2-2
v_call: TRBV18
clone_size: once
d_call: NA
cdr3_aa: CASSPTSNTGELFF
cdr3_nt: TGTGCCAGCTCACCTACTAGCAACACCGGGGAGCTGTTTTTT

cdr3_length: 14
j_call: TRBJ2-3
v_call: TRBV5-1
clone_size: NA
d_call: NA
cdr3_aa: CASSQDSTTDTQYF
cdr3_nt: TGCGCCAGCAGCCAGGACTCAACCACAGATACGCAGTATTTT

cdr3_length: 15
j_call: TRBJ1-3
v_call: TRBV5-5
clone_size: once
d_call: TRBD1
cdr3_aa: CASSSITGGSGPIYF
cdr3_nt: TGTGCCAGCAGCTCAATTACAGGGGGCTCGGGTCCCATATATTTT

cdr3_length: 14
j_call: TRBJ1-1
v_call: TRBV10-3
clone_size: NA
d_call: NA
cdr3_aa: CAISESTMNTEAFF
cdr3_nt: TGTGCCATCAGTGAGTCGACTATGAACACTGAAGCTTTCTTT

cdr3_length: 17
j_call: TRBJ2-3
v_call: TRBV15
clone_size: NA
d_call: TRBD2
cdr3_aa: CATSRDQTGGGEDTQYF
cdr3_nt: TGTGCCACCAGCAGAGATCAAACAGGCGGGGGGGAGGATACGCAGTATTTT

cdr3_length: 13
j_call: TRBJ2-7
v_call: TRBV27
clone_size: NA
d_call: NA
cdr3_aa: CASSLGRPHEQYF
cdr3_nt: TGTGCCAGCAGCCTAGGTCGCCCCCACGAGCAGTACTTC

cdr3_length: 15
j_call: TRBJ2-3
v_call: TRBV5-1
clone_size: few
d_call: TRBD2
cdr3_aa: CASSGSGRAIDTQYF
cdr3_nt: TGCGCCAGCAGCGGTAGCGGGAGGGCCATAGATACGCAGTATTTT

cdr3_length: 13
j_call: TRBJ2-7
v_call: TRBV28
clone_size: few
d_call: TRBD1
cdr3_aa: CASSYRGRNEQYF
cdr3_nt: TGTGCCAGCAGTTACAGGGGGCGGAACGAGCAGTACTTC

cdr3_length: 13
j_call: TRBJ2-3
v_call: TRBV7-6
clone_size: NA
d_call: NA
cdr3_aa: CASSLVSTDTQYF
cdr3_nt: TGTGCCAGCAGCTTAGTTAGCACGGATACGCAGTATTTT

cdr3_length: 15
j_call: TRBJ2-5
v_call: TRBV6-5
clone_size: NA
d_call: TRBD1
cdr3_aa: CASSSPSGGWETQYF
cdr3_nt: TGTGCCAGCAGTTCACCCTCAGGGGGCTGGGAGACCCAGTACTTC

cdr3_length: 16
j_call: TRBJ1-2
v_call: TRBV5-4
clone_size: NA
d_call: TRBD1
cdr3_aa: CASSSGGQATNYGYTF
cdr3_nt: TGTGCCAGCAGCTCCGGCGGACAGGCTACTAACTATGGCTACACCTTC

cdr3_length: 18
j_call: TRBJ2-3
v_call: TRBV29-1
clone_size: NA
d_call: NA
cdr3_aa: CSVEDPGLPIFRGDTQYF
cdr3_nt: TGCAGCGTTGAAGATCCGGGACTTCCAATTTTTCGGGGGGATACGCAGTATTTT

cdr3_length: 13
j_call: TRBJ1-2
v_call: TRBV6-1
clone_size: NA
d_call: NA
cdr3_aa: CASRISQDVGYTF
cdr3_nt: TGTGCCAGCAGGATTTCACAGGACGTGGGCTACACCTTC

cdr3_length: 14
j_call: TRBJ1-1
v_call: TRBV4-3
clone_size: NA
d_call: NA
cdr3_aa: CASSPTVFNTEAFF
cdr3_nt: TGCGCCAGCAGCCCGACAGTTTTTAACACTGAAGCTTTCTTT

cdr3_length: 16
j_call: TRBJ2-2
v_call: TRBV7-8
clone_size: NA
d_call: TRBD1
cdr3_aa: CASSLISDRAGGELFF
cdr3_nt: TGTGCCAGCAGCTTAATCTCGGACAGGGCAGGGGGGGAGCTGTTTTTT

cdr3_length: 17
j_call: TRBJ2-1
v_call: TRBV6-4
clone_size: NA
d_call: TRBD2
cdr3_aa: CASLMRLAGEPYNEQFF
cdr3_nt: TGTGCCAGCCTAATGAGGCTAGCGGGAGAACCCTACAATGAGCAGTTCTTC

cdr3_length: 15
j_call: TRBJ2-1
v_call: TRBV9
clone_size: NA
d_call: NA
cdr3_aa: CASSVAGQTYNEQFF
cdr3_nt: TGTGCCAGCAGCGTAGCTGGACAGACCTACAATGAGCAGTTCTTC

cdr3_length: 16
j_call: TRBJ2-3
v_call: TRBV27
clone_size: NA
d_call: NA
cdr3_aa: CASSPHHVVGRDTQYF
cdr3_nt: TGTGCCAGCAGTCCCCATCATGTCGTGGGGAGGGATACGCAGTATTTT